This paragraph covers one TCR beta chain sequence. Germline V CDR1 and CDR2: SGHDN, FVKESK. Trimming shortened V by 4 bases and J by 1 base, and 12 bases separated the two germline ends. The CDR3 runs 15 residues. The repertoire was sequenced with immunoSEQ multiplex PCR; TCRdb's copy has only in-frame clones and lacks some. The sample includes over 100,000 clones, about 80% seen only once; the top ten take 3% to 4.5%. The sample is drawn from a study of blood T cell repertoires in COVID-19. About the research overall: Sample material is recorded as cDNA or gDNA derived from T cells, B-cell-depleted T cells, or PBMCs.

The genes are TRBV14 and TRBJ2-3; D remains unclear. This TCR derives from an elderly woman with acute or convalescent COVID-19. The sequencing input was peripheral blood. The CDR3: CASSPSPTGTDTQYF. The DNA for the CDR3 is TGTGCCAGCAGCCCCTCACCAACGGGCACAGATACGCAGTATTTT.